One sample yielded the 8 T cell receptor beta chains listed below, sequenced in a study of T cells in Graves' hyperthyroidism and ophthalmopathy. RNA transcripts served as the template for amplifying TCR beta CDR3 regions. The study used the HTBI primer set for a first-round RT-PCR of the TCR CDR3. Using its own MiXCR run on the multiplex PCR reads, TCRdb lists one record per CDR3 protein. Here the sample spans more than 500,000 distinct CDR3 sequences, roughly 50% being singletons. Sequencing was done on a sample of peripheral blood or thyroid tissue (not recorded which). These receptor sequences come from an adult woman with Graves' disease, either hyperthyroidism or ophthalmopathy (not recorded which).

With regard to this clonotype: A read error is likely, as this CDR3 ends without the conserved phenylalanine or tryptophan. The chain recombines TRBV7-3 with TRBJ1-1; 7 bases line up with TRBD1. Germline V CDR1 and CDR2: SGHTA, FQGTGA. The CDR3 spans 12 residues. Trimming cost V 2 bases and J 10 bases; bases outside gene matches: 4. CDR3 sequence: CASSLWAGGAFS. CDR3 nucleotides: TGTGCCAGCAGCTTATGGGCAGGGGGAGCTTTCTCT.

With regard to this clonotype: An end of the junction does not agree with germline; a read error may underlie this. V usage is TRBV15 and J usage is TRBJ2-5, with TRBD1 as a possible D gene (6 bases). The J call is doubtful: the DNA matches TRBJ2-1 better. The CDR3 covers 13 residues. Germline V lookup: CDR1 LNHNV, CDR2 YYDKDF (reference sequence). DNA of the CDR3: TGTGCCACCCTTGGCCAGGGGAACAAGGAGCAGTTCTTC. It specifies CATLGQGNKEQFF.

The chain recombines TRBV24-1 with TRBJ2-7, with D unclear. This CDR3 has 12 residues. CDR1 is KGHDR, CDR2 SFDVKD, per germline. The CDR3 protein is CARPSGTYEQYF. The CDR3 DNA reads TGTGCTAGACCTAGTGGGACCTACGAGCAGTACTTC.

A single count supports this clonotype. Given a much more abundant clone one base away, this may be a read error. The chain uses TRBV6-5 and TRBJ1-2; no clear D gene. Germline V gene lookup returns CDR1 MNHEY and CDR2 SVGAGI. This CDR3 has 13 residues. With 6 bases removed from V and 2 bases from J, the gap between germline ends came to 10 bases. In nucleotides, the CDR3 is TGTGCCAGCAGACCTCAGCGAAACTATGGCTACACCTTC. Translated: CASRPQRNYGYTF.

This clonotype was picked up many times. This sequence joins TRBV15 and TRBJ1-4, with a possible D match to TRBD1 (6 bases). The ends were cut back, 4 bases at V and 13 bases at J, with 10 bases in the middle. The length of the CDR3 is 11 residues. CDR1 is LNHNV, CDR2 YYDKDF, per germline (reference sequence). The CDR3 DNA reads as TGTGCCACCAGCAAGACAGGATCACTGTTTTTT. It specifies CATSKTGSLFF.

This clonotype was seen more than once but under ten times. The chain joins TRBV15 to TRBJ1-6, with D unresolved. Germline lookup yields CDR1 LNHNV and CDR2 YYDKDF (reference sequence). The CDR3 runs to 12 residues. The germline V and J ends were trimmed by 5 bases and 10 bases, with 9 bases remaining between them. CDR3 DNA sequence: TGTGCCACCAGCGGGGTTGGCTCACCCCTCCACTTT. Its translation: CATSGVGSPLHF.

About this clonotype: One junction end does not reproduce the germline sequence, and a read error may be involved. The J gene is TRBJ2-6, the V gene TRBV7-9; TRBD1 aligns across 8 bases. The CDR3 spans 12 residues. The germline gives CDR1 SEHNR, CDR2 FQNEAQ (reference sequence). The CDR3 DNA reads TGTGCCAGCAGCCTTCAGGGGGCAGTTGAAGCTTTC. This encodes CASSLQGAVEAF.

The chain uses TRBV28 and TRBJ2-7, with TRBD2 identical over 10 bases. V dropped 5 bases and J dropped 5; count of bases not matched to a gene: 6. The CDR3 loop spans 14 amino acids. Germline assignment: CDR1 MDHEN and CDR2 SYDVKM. CDR3 protein: CASSLGTSDHEQYF. The CDR3 DNA follows: TGTGCCAGCAGTCTGGGGACTAGCGACCACGAGCAGTACTTC.